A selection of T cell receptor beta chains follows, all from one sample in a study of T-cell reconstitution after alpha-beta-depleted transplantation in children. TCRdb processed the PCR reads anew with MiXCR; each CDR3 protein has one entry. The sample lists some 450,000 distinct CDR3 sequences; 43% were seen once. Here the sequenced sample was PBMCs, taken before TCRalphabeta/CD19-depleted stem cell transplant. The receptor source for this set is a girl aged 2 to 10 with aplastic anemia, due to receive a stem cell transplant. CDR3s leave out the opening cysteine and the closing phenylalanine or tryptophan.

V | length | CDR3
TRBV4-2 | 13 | ASSQVVTGAYEQY
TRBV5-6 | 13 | ASSSTSDTDTEAF
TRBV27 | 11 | ASSSRVTYEQY
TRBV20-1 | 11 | SASSSGSYEQY
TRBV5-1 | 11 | ASSPQDRGVQF
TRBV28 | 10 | ASSLELGTQY
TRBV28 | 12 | ASSFLSRQAEAF
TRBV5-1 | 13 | ASSLRDRAVGGYT
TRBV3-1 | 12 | ASSPATGSSEQF
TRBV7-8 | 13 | ASSLSGGTPYEQY
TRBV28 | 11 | ASSLFGGHEQY
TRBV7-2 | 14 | ASSPPSGRIWGEQY
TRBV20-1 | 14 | SARDFQGSSYNEQF
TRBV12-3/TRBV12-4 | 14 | ASSLEAGATNEKLF
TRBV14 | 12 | ASSPGPGASEAF
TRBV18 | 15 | ASSPNRQGWGNQPQH
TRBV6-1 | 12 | ASRSTGDAETQY
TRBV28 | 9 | ASSTLNEQF
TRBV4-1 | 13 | ASSQVPRGGEKLF
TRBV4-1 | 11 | ASSQDRAGTQY
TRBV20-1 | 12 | SARDWASVDEQF
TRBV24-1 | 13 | ATSAPGQGNYGYT
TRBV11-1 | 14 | ASRRDFSSSTDTQY
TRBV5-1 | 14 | ASSLETSGRFDEQF
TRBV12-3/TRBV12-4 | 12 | ASSPLGRSYEQY
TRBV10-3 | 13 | AISESKGLQETQY
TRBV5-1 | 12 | ASSRYRGTDTQY
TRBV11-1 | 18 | ASSQNTRQDQSYSNQPQH
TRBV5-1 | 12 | ASGGTSGKETQY
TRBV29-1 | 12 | GVFSFPNTGELF
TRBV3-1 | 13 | ASSRTSEAYNEQF
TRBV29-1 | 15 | SVQPGTGGPSKETQY
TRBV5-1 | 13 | ASSFAGTGKDTQY
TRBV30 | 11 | AWSAGGRDEQY
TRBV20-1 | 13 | SAEPTVGSTDTQY
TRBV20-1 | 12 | SARDYERSYEQY
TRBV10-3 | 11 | AISQQGAYEQY
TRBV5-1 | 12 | ASSLEVRLDGYT
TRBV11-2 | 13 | ASSLQTPRHEKLF
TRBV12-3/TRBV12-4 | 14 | ASSPTKGITNYGYT
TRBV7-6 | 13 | ASSLTGRDQETQY
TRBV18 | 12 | ASSPPTERNEQF
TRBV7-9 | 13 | ASSGTSVYNWALH
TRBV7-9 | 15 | ASSPPDSSLNTDTQY
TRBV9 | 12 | ASSAGDSREKLF
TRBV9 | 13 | ASSVLGGSYNEQF
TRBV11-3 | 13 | ASSPSPRGGETQY
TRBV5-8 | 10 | ASSIAGRRED
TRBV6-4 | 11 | ASSDRGTNEQF
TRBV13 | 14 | ASSLKGLPPRDEQY
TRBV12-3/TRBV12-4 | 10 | ASIPSTDTQY
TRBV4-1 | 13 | ASSQVSGAGETQY